This TCR beta chain was captured by sequencing in a study of Graves' ophthalmopathy and Graves' hyperthyroidism (dated by TCRdb to the late 2010s). The study in broad terms: Peripheral blood was collected at initial diagnosis, before any treatment. The study used TCR beta repertoire signatures to distinguish Graves' ophthalmopathy from Graves' hyperthyroidism and to predict progression to ophthalmopathy. In total, over 130 blood samples were TCR-sequenced: 40 to 45 ophthalmopathy, roughly 80 hyperthyroidism and about 17 hyperthyroidism-to-ophthalmopathy patients. In five or six hyperthyroidism patients, T-cell repertoires of thyroid tissue and blood were compared. Following sampling, methimazole starting at 30 mg daily was administered to hyperthyroidism patients, and high-dose intravenous methylprednisolone was administered to ophthalmopathy patients. A discovery set of 90 to 100 patients (roughly 41 ophthalmopathy, fewer than 60 stable hyperthyroidism) was enrolled to explore V-J signatures distinguishing ophthalmopathy from hyperthyroidism. An independent validation cohort comprised some 19 hyperthyroidism patients and 15 to 17 patients who later progressed from hyperthyroidism to ophthalmopathy.

For repertoire sequencing, TCR beta CDR3 regions were amplified from RNA transcripts. A first-round RT-PCR used HTBI primers with the Qiagen OneStep RT-PCR kit, followed by a second-round multiplex PCR, size selection and purification. Sequencing of the libraries was carried out on an Illumina HiSeq2000 in paired-end mode with 100 bp reads. The published analysis was carried out like this. Reads were processed with SOAPnuke, discarding reads with adapters, uncalled bases, mean Phred below 15, or no exact constant-primer or identifier match. High-quality paired reads were merged with COPE v1.2.5. Clonotypes were defined as unique nucleotide sequences and were aligned to IMGT TRB V, D and J references using MiTCR v1.1. Analysis was restricted to V-J combinations with a frequency above 0.0001, which covered 98% to 99.2% of repertoires. For each V-J combination, a TCR clonal expansion and chaos score was defined as F50 clonal expansion divided by the chaos observed in the TCRdist matrix. Features were reduced by Welch's t-statistics and random forest to approximately 13 V-J combinations, which fed a naive Bayes classifier. Thyroid-blood repertoire similarity was quantified with the Morisita-Horn index. The public sequencing data were trimmed at Q25 with fastp and processed into clonotypes with MiXCR by TCRdb, which kept only in-frame beta chains. Rows merge per CDR3 protein into single entries with the most common DNA and genes. These V and J calls derive from TCRdb rather than the authors' analysis. The sample has approximately 640,000 distinct CDR3 sequences on record, approximately 39% of them singletons. The ten largest clones capture more than 2.5% of the sample.

This clonotype was observed at least ten times. No antigen is known for it. No base quality values were provided; no much bigger clone lies one nucleotide off. The full study reports these points: Most expanded thyroid clonotypes with a frequency above 0.001 also appeared in blood, which suggests that blood repertoires may reflect the immune response in the thyroid. In cross-validation, the 13-signature model distinguished ophthalmopathy from stable hyperthyroidism with about 90% sensitivity and approximately 81% specificity, and in the test set the corresponding values were approximately 80% and 75%. In validation, the model predicted ophthalmopathy progression with about 70% sensitivity and around 72% specificity; more than ten predicted patients were CT-confirmed with GO in a median of around 6.5 months. No statistical method was used to predetermine the sample size, and group allocation was not hidden from the investigators.

Its CDR3 holds 14 amino acids, cysteine through phenylalanine. Only the CDR3 part of the read is kept: 42 bases, read in frame from the first base. CDR1 and CDR2 are drawn from the germline V gene (reference sequence): DFQATT, SNEGSKA. V and J are truncated by 0 bases and 8 bases respectively, leaving an intervening sequence of 16 bases. Ophthalmopathy patients were characterized by moderately to severely active disease, a Clinical Activity Score of at least 3, a NOSPECS grade of at least 4, and a disease duration under 3 months. Anyone with other autoimmune diseases, uncontrolled infections, pregnancy or lactation was excluded from the study. Diagnosis was based on clinical symptoms, serum thyroxine, TRAb, thyroid ultrasound and orbital computed tomography. Using Ficoll-Paque density gradient centrifugation, PBMCs were isolated from 9.5 to 10 ml of fresh peripheral blood. Total RNA was extracted with Trizol reagent and quality-checked on an Agilent 2100 Bioanalyzer.

This chain joins TRBV20-1 to TRBJ1-1; the D gene is not confidently resolved. The origin of this receptor is an adult man with Graves' ophthalmopathy. The material sequenced was peripheral blood. The base sequence is TGCAGTGCTAGAGATTGGAGGAGAAAGACGGAAGCTTTCTTT. Translated, this is CSARDWRRKTEAFF.